Listed below are T cell receptor beta chains from one sample, sequenced in a study of shared clonotypes between healthy human individuals. Sequenced by immunoSEQ multiplex PCR; TCRdb stores in-frame clones only, minus some. The sample includes roughly 2.6 million clones, 85% to 95% of them seen just once. Sequenced: naive CD4+ T cells sorted from blood. The receptors shown here come from a man between 18 and 29 years old in good health. Each CDR3 is given with its conserved first and last residue. The D gene is left open where the match is weak. Part of the rows lack a size; the others show once, few, many or a class for expanded clones.

v_call,d_call,clone_size,cdr3_length,j_call,cdr3_nt,cdr3_aa
TRBV2,.,.,15,TRBJ1-5,TGTGCCAGCAGGGGCTCAGCAGGAAGCAATCAGCCCCAGCATTTT,CASRGSAGSNQPQHF
TRBV30,.,.,14,TRBJ2-7,TGTGCCTGGAGCTTCGACAGCGGTGTCTACGAGCAGTACTTC,CAWSFDSGVYEQYF
TRBV5-1,.,.,14,TRBJ1-2,TGCGCCAGCAGCTTGGGTACAGATAACTATGGCTACACCTTC,CASSLGTDNYGYTF
TRBV6-1,.,.,13,TRBJ1-2,TGTGCCAGCAGTATAACCGGGCAAGGTGGCTACACCTTC,CASSITGQGGYTF
TRBV29-1,TRBD2,.,14,TRBJ2-3,TGCAGCCTTCTAGCGGGAGGTTGGGCAGATACGCAGTATTTT,CSLLAGGWADTQYF
TRBV15,TRBD1,.,15,TRBJ2-5,TGTGCCACCAGCAGAGGAGGGGGCAGGCAAGAGACCCAGTACTTC,CATSRGGGRQETQYF
TRBV27,TRBD1,.,18,TRBJ2-2,TGTGCCAGCAGTTTATCTCCCGGACAGGGGGGATACGCCGGGGAGCTGTTTTTT,CASSLSPGQGGYAGELFF
TRBV18,.,.,16,TRBJ2-1,TGTGCCAGCTCACCACTCCCTGGCGGGGCCTACAATGAGCAGTTCTTC,CASSPLPGGAYNEQFF
TRBV6-1,TRBD1,.,14,TRBJ1-2,TGTGCCAGCAGTTCCCTGGACAGGGGGAATGGCTACACCTTC,CASSSLDRGNGYTF
TRBV9,.,.,16,TRBJ2-3,TGTGCCAGCAGTACTCGGGGGGACAGAATCACAGATACGCAGTATTTT,CASSTRGDRITDTQYF
TRBV28,.,.,15,TRBJ1-1,TGTGCCAGCAGTTTTCAAGATAGGGCTAACACTGAAGCTTTCTTT,CASSFQDRANTEAFF
TRBV11-2,TRBD1,.,14,TRBJ2-7,TGTGCCAGCAGCCGGGGACAGGTTTCCTACGAGCAGTACTTC,CASSRGQVSYEQYF
TRBV7-3,TRBD1,.,14,TRBJ1-1,TGTGCCAGCAGCCAAGGGACAGGGGGCACTGAAGCTTTCTTT,CASSQGTGGTEAFF
TRBV7-8,TRBD2,.,16,TRBJ2-5,TGTGCCAGCAGCACCAAGACTAGCGGGAGTGAAGAGACCCAGTACTTC,CASSTKTSGSEETQYF
TRBV6-1,TRBD1,.,17,TRBJ1-2,TGTGCCAGCAGTGAAGGGACAGGGGGCGGGTTATCGAATGGCTACACCTTC,CASSEGTGGGLSNGYTF
TRBV11-1,.,.,13,TRBJ1-1,TGTGCCAGCAGCTTGGACCGTAACACTGAAGCTTTCTTT,CASSLDRNTEAFF
TRBV1,.,.,14,TRBJ2-1,TGCACCAGCAACCGGGTGGGCGACTACAATGAGCAGTTCTTC,CTSNRVGDYNEQFF
TRBV4-2,.,.,13,TRBJ1-6,TGTGCCAGCAGCCAAGAGTACACAGGGAACCTCCACTTT,CASSQEYTGNLHF
TRBV29-1,.,.,14,TRBJ1-1,TGCAGCGTTGTTCGGCAGGGGAGGGACACTGAAGCTTTCTTT,CSVVRQGRDTEAFF
TRBV11-3,.,.,14,TRBJ2-3,TGTGCCAGCAGCTTTCGGGACAACGCAGGAACGCAGTATTTT,CASSFRDNAGTQYF
TRBV30,.,.,14,TRBJ1-6,TGTGCCTGGAGTGTAGCTGCGTATAATTCACCCCTCCACTTT,CAWSVAAYNSPLHF
TRBV9,TRBD2,.,17,TRBJ2-3,TGTGCCAGCAGCGTAGGAGGGACTAGCGGGAACACAGATACGCAGTATTTT,CASSVGGTSGNTDTQYF
TRBV6-5,.,.,12,TRBJ2-7,TGTGCCACCGGTCAGGGGATCTACGAGCAGTACTTC,CATGQGIYEQYF
TRBV6-5,.,.,15,TRBJ2-1,TGTGCCAGCAGTCCCCTCGTCGGCCGAGGGAATGAGCAGTTCTTC,CASSPLVGRGNEQFF
TRBV29-1,.,once,13,TRBJ2-7,TGCAGCGTTGAAGACCCGACCCTGTTACGGCAGTACTTC,CSVEDPTLLRQYF
TRBV6-1,TRBD1,.,15,TRBJ2-7,TGTGCCAGCAGGGAAGGGACAGGACCCTCCTACGAGCAGTACTTC,CASREGTGPSYEQYF
TRBV5-1,.,.,15,TRBJ1-3,TGCGCCAGCAGCTTGGCTACCGGAGGAAGAAACACCATATATTTT,CASSLATGGRNTIYF
TRBV10-3,.,.,14,TRBJ2-7,TGTGCCATCAGTGACCCTGGGTCCTCCTACGAGCAGTACTTC,CAISDPGSSYEQYF
TRBV19,.,.,16,TRBJ2-2,TGTGCCAGTAGTATAATCGGGCGGGGGCACACCGGGGAGCTGTTTTTT,CASSIIGRGHTGELFF
TRBV28,.,.,18,TRBJ1-6,TGTGCCAGCAGCGACCCACGAGGGTCAAGCTCCTATAATTCACCCCTCCACTTT,CASSDPRGSSSYNSPLHF
TRBV27,TRBD1,.,14,TRBJ2-5,TGTGCCAGCAGTTTGGGGGACAGGGGAGAGACCCAGTACTTC,CASSLGDRGETQYF
TRBV18,.,.,15,TRBJ2-7,TGTGCCAGCTCTCCCCCCGCGGGTACCTCCTACGAGCAGTACTTC,CASSPPAGTSYEQYF
TRBV5-5,TRBD1,.,16,TRBJ2-7,TGTGCCAGCAGCTCGAGCGGGACAGGGCTTTCCTACGAGCAGTACTTC,CASSSSGTGLSYEQYF
TRBV5-1,.,.,14,TRBJ2-1,TGCGCCAGCAGCTTCAGTCAGGATTTTGGTGAGCAGTTCTTC,CASSFSQDFGEQFF